The present T cell receptor (beta chain) was sequenced within a study of cytomegalovirus exposure and HLA in healthy donors (dated by TCRdb to about 2017). The study in broad terms: According to an earlier analysis of several hundred of the donors, about 179 million T cells yielded 117 million unique TCR beta sequences and about 300 Gb of sequence data. A later genetic analysis used genome-wide SNP genotypes for about 65% of the 666 donors, treating that subset as a discovery cohort. All discovery cohort repertoires had been generated using a single sequencing platform. Alongside the repertoire data, information on donor age, sex, ethnicity and CMV serostatus was compiled. The study was designed to test whether signatures of past pathogen exposure could be identified by cataloging public T cell receptors. High-throughput TCR immunosequencing, statistical association of individual TCRs with disease status, and machine learning were combined to predict cytomegalovirus infection status. In addition to the first cohort of 666 subjects, a separate validation cohort of approximately 120 different subjects was used. The study profiled the T cell repertoires of 500 to 800 subjects by immunosequencing and related them to cytomegalovirus serostatus. The number of donors typed differed by locus, with about 629-630 for A, B, C, DRB1 and DQB1, around 560 for DQA1, about 610 for DPA1, and approximately 470 for DPB1. About 320 gigabases of sequencing data and approximately 85 million unique TCR sequences were included in an early release covering 550 to 800 HLA-typed donors. Rather than drawing on any new phenotypic data, the later analysis identified candidate immune exposures from TCR beta sequences and the way those sequences occurred across donors. The genetic ancestry cluster associated with self-reported Caucasian donors included roughly 84% of the roughly 400 genotyped donors. Four to six DR-DQ haplotypes were handled as single units for association and clustering, since linkage in the cohort was strong. An earlier analysis of around 580 of the donors used high-throughput TCR beta sequencing to judge whether each TCR beta V gene segment behaved as functional or pseudogenic. HLA typing included class I and class II loci at four-digit resolution. In a later analysis, previously published TCR beta repertoires from about 670 donors were re-analyzed and high-resolution HLA genotyping was added so that TCR occurrence patterns could be studied. Among several hundred genotyped donors of the cohort, an average of approximately 240,000 unique TCR beta nucleotide sequences was sequenced per donor, of which about 19% were non-productive. What the research found in general, with its limitations: Specific HLA alleles were associated with more than 15,000 TCR beta sequences at a false discovery rate of 0.05 in a later analysis. A later genetic analysis reported fewer N-insertions in productive TCRs among donors in an Asian-associated ancestry cluster than the approximately 700-donor mean. Compared with equally common non-associated chains, HLA-associated TCR beta chains in a later analysis were more clonally expanded and had lower generation probabilities. In a later analysis, several top co-occurrence clusters were reported to appear linked to parvovirus B19, influenza, CMV and Epstein-Barr virus. Because some donors lacked HLA typing at each locus, the association tests relied only on the typed subset. According to a later analysis, TCR association rates differed among HLA loci, with DRB1 alleles showing the most associated TCRs and HLA-C alleles showing the fewest. Cytomegalovirus status was reported to be diagnosed by the classifier with high specificity and sensitivity in both the original and validation cohorts. Some IMGT-functional V segments, including TRBV6-2 and TRBV6-3, could not be distinguished by the 87-base-pair reads and were therefore excluded. In vitro tests confirmed that a few of the cytomegalovirus-associated TCR beta chains recognize cytomegalovirus antigens. A further reported finding was that TCR beta sequences accurately predicted the HLA-A and HLA-B alleles for most subjects in the first cohort. Most TCR sequences were observed very rarely across donors, whereas some public TCRs were present in many individuals. V-gene and J-gene trimming of TCR beta chains was associated with a missense DCLRE1C variant in a later genetic analysis, and the association was replicated in an independent cohort. About 17 rarely observed V segments, including chromosome 9 orphons, were excluded from the earlier analysis of several hundred of the donors because counts were too low. Correlated functional status among segregating V segments might be attributable to linkage disequilibrium, but an unknown experimental factor could not be ruled out. The sequencing pipeline was judged likely to have produced a cluster of highly shared sequence variants as a technical artifact. The study gave a list of about 170 TCR beta chains associated with cytomegalovirus. According to the authors, the approach could potentially be generalized to other disease states and immunological phenotypes. This cohort had only TCR beta chains sequenced, and the lack of alpha or paired-chain data limited which features could be detected. In an earlier analysis of 450 to 750 of the donors, most TCR beta V segments appeared in productive rearrangements about 87% or about 30% of the time, broadly matching IMGT annotations. According to a later analysis, most CMV-associated TCR beta chains appeared to be HLA-restricted, and the HLA associations seemed to be driven largely by CMV exposure. Assigning TCR associations to individual alleles was difficult when HLA alleles, especially DR and DQ, strongly co-occurred. CMV serostatus was the only immune exposure information available for the cohort. Sequencing depth was assumed to be roughly uniform across donors in the presence/absence analyses, though that assumption may not hold.

The CDR3, from cysteine to phenylalanine, totals 12 residues. The only DNA kept is the CDR3, 36 bases in frame from the first base. CDR1 and CDR2 are read off the germline V gene as SGHRS and YFSETQ. As concerns this clone: Its target antigen remains unknown. Its ends do not fully match the called genes, so a read error is possible.

The library was made by the immunoSEQ multiplex PCR assay. A mixture of 60 forward primers for TCR Vbeta segments and 13 reverse primers for TCR Jbeta segments was used in the multiplex PCR. The CDR3 region of rearranged TCR beta genes was amplified from genomic DNA with a multiplex PCR assay. The Illumina HiSeq System was used to sequence the amplified TCR beta libraries as 87-base-pair reads. In the authors' own workflow: Across the 640 or so repertoires, a later analysis counted 78 million or so unique TCR beta chains, 9 million to 14 million of which were shared by at least two donors. Raw reads were error-corrected and collapsed into unique sequences by a nearest-neighbor algorithm in which closely related sequences were merged to remove PCR and sequencing errors. Alignment of CDR3 sequences to IMGT reference sequences was used to assign V, D and J gene segments. Each retained sequence needed at least a six-nucleotide match to both a V gene segment and a J gene segment. Rearrangements were called productive when the CDR3 lacked stop codons and stayed in frame with V and J; all others were non-productive. CDR3 was defined by IMGT convention, running from the second conserved V-encoded cysteine to the conserved J-encoded phenylalanine. The earlier analysis of about 590 of the donors excluded sequences that lacked an unambiguous match to a single V gene segment. An earlier analysis of several hundred of the donors called V segments functional above 56.7% productive rearrangements and segregating when the between-donor standard deviation exceeded 5%. A statistical classification framework was built to diagnose cytomegalovirus status from the catalog of TCR beta chain sequences. In a later analysis, V and J genes were assigned by comparing TCR nucleotide sequences against IMGT/GENE-DB human TR gene sequences. In a later analysis, CDR3 sequences and most-parsimonious VDJ recombination scenarios were assigned using the TCRdist pipeline. In a later analysis, each TCR beta chain was defined by its CDR3 amino acid sequence together with its V-gene family, and reads lacking a unique V-gene family were excluded. To address suspected cross-contamination and a sequencing artifact, a later analysis removed 592 highly shared, low-generation-probability nucleotide sequences. In a later analysis, a clonal expansion index for each public chain was calculated from normalized within-repertoire ranks of inferred template counts. A later analysis computed generation probabilities with a VDJ recombination model fitted to out-of-frame rearrangements, and checked the results against IGoR. In a later analysis, TCR-TCR, TCR-HLA and TCR-CMV co-occurrence was scored with hypergeometric tests, and a repertoire-size bias correction was applied to TCR pairs. A later analysis estimated false discovery rates by permuting HLA or CMV assignments 20 times. In a later analysis, co-occurring TCRs were grouped with DBSCAN, and TCRdist sequence similarity was added when clustering was performed within HLA-allele-positive subsets. Repertoires with fewer than 30,000 or more than 120,000 public chains, plus five repertoires with anomalous nucleotide sharing, were excluded from co-occurrence clustering. What TCRdb holds here is the immuneACCESS table cut down to in-frame rearrangements. Part of the clones is not present; checked against another copy, under half of the missing clones reflect an unresolved V gene, and the others are unexplained. V, J and clone size are taken as reported in that table, and D and trimming were inferred from the DNA itself. A total of 150,000 to 200,000 clones appear in this sample, 65% to 90% of them only once. Around 2.3% of the sample goes to the ten largest clones.

The cohort was made up of 666 healthy bone marrow donors. At the time of sampling, every cohort member was nominally healthy, though immune exposures that went unrecorded were likely present. The donor was CMV seronegative and belonged to the group of approximately 320 seronegative cohort members. Every donor gave a peripheral blood sample, and the peripheral blood mononuclear cells from that sample were used for TCR beta sequencing. The Qiagen DNeasy Blood Extraction Kit was used to extract genomic DNA from the blood cell samples. Sequencing input: PBMCs. The rearranged segments are TRBV5-1 and TRBJ1-1; the D segment cannot be called with confidence. This TCR was recovered from a male donor in good health and CMV-seronegative. CDR3 protein: CASSLGGRAILF. The DNA sequence is as follows: TGCGCCAGCAGCTTGGGAGGGAGGGCCATTCTCTTT.